This entry lists 20 T cell receptor beta chains sequenced from one sample in a study of blood T cells in healthy people across ages. Primers used in a second PCR of about 6 to 11 cycles were a sample-barcoded 5' primer and a J-beta primer mix. TCRdb re-called the 5' RACE reads through MiXCR, storing one row per CDR3 protein. The profile shows roughly 800,000 distinct CDR3 sequences, around a quarter of them singletons. This sample was shared with a second study, whose subject was T cells of mothers and their children.

Specimen: blood. Receptor source: a boy aged 5-17 years in good health.

The chain couples TRBV12-3 or TRBV12-4 to TRBJ2-2; D gene unclear. Trimming left V 8 bases short and J 3 bases short, with 13 bases between. The CDR3 runs 14 residues. Written as DNA, the CDR3 is TGTGCCAGCGGAGCTCTAGTGTACACCGGGGAGCTGTTTTTT. This sequence encodes CASGALVYTGELFF.

As DNA, the CDR3 is TGTGCCACCCGCGGGAATGGTGGGGAGGCTGGAGAAAAACTGTTTTTT. It yields the protein CATRGNGGEAGEKLFF. The chain has TRBV15 and TRBJ1-4; no clear D gene. V lost 8 bases and J 8 bases, leaving 24 bases between the germline ends. The germline V gene has CDR1 LNHNV and CDR2 YYDKDF (reference sequence). The CDR3 consists of 16 residues.

The table lists this clonotype with many counts. The chain couples TRBV5-1 to TRBJ2-5, with D tentatively TRBD1 (5 bases). This CDR3 has 15 amino acids. Germline V CDR1 and CDR2: SGHRS, YFSETQ. Trimming removed 0 bases at V and 0 bases at J, with 9 bases between. This chain's CDR3 is CASSLGGSYQETQYF. CDR3 sequence (DNA): TGCGCCAGCAGCTTGGGGGGCTCGTACCAAGAGACCCAGTACTTC.

The rearrangement uses TRBV20-1 and TRBJ2-3, with D possibly being TRBD1 or TRBD2 (6 bases each). The CDR3 spans 14 residues. Trimming shortened V by 6 bases and J by 3 bases, and 16 bases separated the two germline ends. The germline V gene encodes CDR1 DFQATT and CDR2 SNEGSKA (reference sequence). The CDR3 coding sequence is TGCAGTGCGGAAGACAGGCGGGAAACAGATACGCAGTATTTT. Protein product: CSAEDRRETDTQYF.

The V call is TRBV19, the J call TRBJ1-1; 8 nucleotides match TRBD1. This CDR3 is built from 14 residues. Germline-derived CDR1 and CDR2 are LNHDA and SQIVND (reference sequence). V trimming: 6 bases; J trimming: 5 bases; junction bases outside the gene matches: 8. Here the CDR3 reads CASSTDRGYTEAFF. DNA for the CDR3: TGTGCCAGTAGCACCGACAGGGGTTATACTGAAGCTTTCTTT.

The V gene is TRBV4-3, the J gene TRBJ2-5; 8 bases map to TRBD1. V was clipped by 4 bases and J by 4 bases; unmatched bases: 5. Germline assignment: CDR1 LGHNA and CDR2 YSLEER. The CDR3 loop spans 14 amino acids. CDR3 region: CASSRDRGAETQYF. In DNA, the CDR3 is TGCGCCAGCAGCCGAGACAGGGGTGCAGAGACCCAGTACTTC.

This rearrangement joins TRBV25-1 to TRBJ1-2; D call uncertain. The V gene's germline CDR1 is MGHDK and CDR2 SYGVNS. The CDR3 spans 12 residues. Trimming took 3 bases from V and 3 from J, leaving 5 bases between them. The DNA of the CDR3 is TGTGCCAGCAGTGAGCTTTACTATGGCTACACCTTC. This translates into CASSELYYGYTF.

Many counts were recorded for this clonotype. The rearrangement links TRBV2 to TRBJ2-1; maybe TRBD1 (5 bases). The CDR3 sequence is 17 residues long. V was shortened by 5 bases and J by 0 bases, with 17 bases between the two germline ends. Germline V lookup: CDR1 SNHLY, CDR2 FYNNEI. CDR3 loop: CASSSPETAPSYNEQFF. DNA for the CDR3: TGTGCCAGCAGTTCTCCCGAGACAGCGCCCTCCTACAATGAGCAGTTCTTC.

This clonotype was seen only a few times. The chain uses TRBV20-1 and TRBJ1-5; unclear D gene. Per germline, CDR1 DFQATT and CDR2 SNEGSKA (reference sequence). This CDR3 is built from 16 residues. V lost 0 bases and J lost 2, with 14 bases in between. The CDR3 DNA is TGCAGTGCTAGAGATTTGCGGGATAAGGGCAATCAGCCCCAGCATTTT. This gives the protein CSARDLRDKGNQPQHF.

In its sample, this clonotype was seen a few times. The gene calls are TRBV5-1 and TRBJ2-7, with TRBD1 matching over 7 bases. The end of the DNA aligns better with TRBJ2-5, so the J call may be wrong. The CDR3 length is 16 residues. Germline V lookup: CDR1 SGHRS, CDR2 YFSETQ. The CDR3 loop is CASSTQPTGAQETQYF. The CDR3 region has the DNA TGCGCCAGCAGCACCCAACCCACAGGGGCTCAAGAGACCCAGTACTTC.

In this sample, this clonotype turned up many times. The rearrangement uses TRBV4-3 and TRBJ2-3, with D maybe TRBD1 (5 bases). CDR3 length: 16 amino acids. V lost 1 base to trimming and J lost 2 bases, with 13 bases between them. Germline CDR1 is LGHNA and CDR2 is YSLEER. CDR3 DNA sequence: TGCGCCAGCAGCCAAGTGTACAGGTTGGACACAGATACGCAGTATTTT. It translates to CASSQVYRLDTDTQYF.

Notes on this clonotype: The junction does not match germline at one end; this may be a read error. J is TRBJ1-2 and V is TRBV5-1; D ambiguous. Looked up from germline, CDR1 is SGHRS and CDR2 is YFSETQ. The CDR3 runs to 17 residues. In DNA, the CDR3 is TGCGTCAGCAGCTCGGTGCGGTCCCGGGTTTCCCACTATGGCTACACCTTC. This gives the protein CVSSSVRSRVSHYGYTF.

This clonotype was seen only once. The gene calls are TRBV10-3 and TRBJ2-5; 9 bases line up with TRBD1. With the DNA end fitting TRBJ2-7 better, the J assignment may be wrong. Looked up from germline, CDR1 is ENHRY and CDR2 is SYGVKD. The CDR3 sequence is 16 residues long. The CDR3 nucleotides read TGTGCCATCAGTGAGTCTGGGACAGGGATCCCCTACGAGCAGTACTTC. This sequence encodes CAISESGTGIPYEQYF.

J is TRBJ2-3 and V is TRBV3-1; D ambiguous. Germline-derived CDR1 and CDR2 are LGHDT and YNNKEL (reference sequence). Trimming removed 7 bases from V and 3 bases from J, with 11 bases in between. The CDR3 runs 13 residues. The chain's CDR3 is CASTRGLTDTQYF. CDR3 DNA sequence: TGTGCCAGCACCCGCGGATTAACAGATACGCAGTATTTT.

The chain joins TRBV10-3 to TRBJ2-1; D is perhaps TRBD1 or TRBD2 (5 bases each). The DNA end favors TRBJ2-7, so the J call may be wrong. Germline CDR1 is ENHRY and CDR2 is SYGVKD. This CDR3 region has 12 residues. CDR3 sequence: CAIGTWAGEQYF. Here the CDR3 DNA reads TGTGCCATCGGGACCTGGGCGGGTGAGCAGTACTTC.

This chain uses TRBV2 with TRBJ2-5; D uncertain. Judging by the DNA end, TRBJ2-1 fits better; the J call may be wrong. The CDR3 totals 14 residues. CDR1 and CDR2 (germline): SNHLY, FYNNEI. The CDR3: CASSDYTEYNEQFF. DNA for the CDR3: TGTGCCAGCAGTGATTATACAGAATACAATGAGCAGTTCTTC.

The chain couples TRBV10-3 to TRBJ1-1; no definite D call. Germline assignment: CDR1 ENHRY and CDR2 SYGVKD. The CDR3 has 17 amino acids. V gave up 3 bases and J gave up 1 base, with 18 bases separating them. The CDR3: CAISDAAFYQENTEAFF. CDR3 DNA sequence: TGTGCCATCAGTGACGCGGCCTTTTATCAGGAGAACACTGAAGCTTTCTTT.

The chain links TRBV12-5 to TRBJ1-4; D may be TRBD1 (6 bases). CDR1 and CDR2 from the germline V gene are LGHNT and FRNRAP. The CDR3 loop spans 20 amino acids. V was shortened by 1 base and J by 4 bases, with 25 bases between the two germline ends. The CDR3 sequence is CASGLALDGTPVPDNEKLFF. CDR3 in DNA: TGTGCTAGTGGTTTGGCACTAGATGGGACACCAGTGCCAGATAATGAAAAACTGTTTTTT.

This clonotype was found a few times. Because it lacks the conserved phenylalanine or tryptophan at the end, this CDR3 is likely a read error. V usage is TRBV7-9 and J usage is TRBJ2-4, with D perhaps being TRBD1 or TRBD2 (5 bases each). V was pared by 5 bases and J by 6 bases, with 20 bases between. Per germline, CDR1 SEHNR and CDR2 FQNEAQ (reference sequence). The CDR3 covers 16 residues. CDR3 nucleotide sequence: TGTGCCAGCAGCGGGCAGGGACCGACAACACTAAACATTCAGTACCTC. As protein: CASSGQGPTTLNIQYL.

For this clonotype: One end of the junction does not line up with germline, which may come from a read error. V and J are TRBV7-2 and TRBJ2-7, with 9 bases aligning to TRBD1. Judging by the DNA end, TRBJ2-5 fits better; the J call may be wrong. The CDR3 extends over 16 amino acids. In germline, CDR1 is SGHTA, CDR2 FQGNSA. The CDR3 bases are TGTGCCGGCAGCTCCCTGGGGACAGGGAGGCAAGAGACCCAGTACTTC. Amino acid sequence: CAGSSLGTGRQETQYF.